The 2 T cell receptor beta chains below come from one sample, sequenced in a study of blood T cell repertoires in COVID-19. Sequencing used immunoSEQ multiplex PCR; TCRdb keeps in-frame clones, though not all of them. The table shows about 90,000 clones, with around 90% occurring only once. Material: peripheral blood. These receptors were taken from a human donor with active COVID-19. The donor label of this sample is uncertain.

The chain couples TRBV11-3 to TRBJ1-6, with TRBD1 as a possible D gene (6 bases). The germline V and J ends were trimmed by 0 bases and 11 bases, with 8 bases remaining between them. The length of the CDR3 is 13 residues. The germline CDR1 and CDR2 sequences are SGHNT and YENEEA. Here the CDR3 DNA reads TGTGCCAGCAGCTTAGAACAGGGAGCACCCCTCCACTTT. Amino acids: CASSLEQGAPLHF.

This chain connects TRBV4-2 to TRBJ2-7; TRBD1 matches at 7 bases. CDR1 LGHNA and CDR2 YNFKEQ come from the germline V gene. This CDR3 comprises 14 residues. With 5 bases clipped from V and 0 bases from J, the junction kept 4 bases outside the gene matches. The CDR3 loop is CASSKDRLSYEQYF. In nucleotides, the CDR3 is TGTGCCAGCAGCAAGGACAGGCTCTCCTACGAGCAGTACTTC.